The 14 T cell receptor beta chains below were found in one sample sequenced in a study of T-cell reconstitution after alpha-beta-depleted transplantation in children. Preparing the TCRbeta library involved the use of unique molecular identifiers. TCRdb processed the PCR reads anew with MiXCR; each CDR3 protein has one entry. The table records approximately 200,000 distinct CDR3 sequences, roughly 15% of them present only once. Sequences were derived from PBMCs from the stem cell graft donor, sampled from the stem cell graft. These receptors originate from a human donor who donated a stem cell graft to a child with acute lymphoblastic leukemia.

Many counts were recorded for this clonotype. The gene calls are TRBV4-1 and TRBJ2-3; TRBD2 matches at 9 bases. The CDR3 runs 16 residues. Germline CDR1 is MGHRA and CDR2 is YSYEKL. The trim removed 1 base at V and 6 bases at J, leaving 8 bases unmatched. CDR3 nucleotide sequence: TGCGCCAGCAGCCAAGGACTAGCGGAGCCGTTGGATACGCAGTATTTT. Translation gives CASSQGLAEPLDTQYF.

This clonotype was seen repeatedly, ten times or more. CDR3: CASSSDPSRSETQYF. The CDR3 DNA reads as TGCGCCAGCAGCTCCGATCCCAGTCGCTCCGAGACCCAGTACTTC. The gene calls are TRBV5-1 and TRBJ2-5; D unresolved. V was shortened by 3 bases and J by 5 bases, with 17 bases between the two germline ends. The CDR3 runs to 15 residues. The V gene's germline CDR1 is SGHRS and CDR2 YFSETQ.

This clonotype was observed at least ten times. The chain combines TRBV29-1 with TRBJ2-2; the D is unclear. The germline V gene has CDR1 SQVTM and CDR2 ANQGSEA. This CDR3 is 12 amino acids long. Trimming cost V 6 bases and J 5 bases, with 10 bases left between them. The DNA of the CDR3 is TGCAGCGTCCCTAGGGCTACCGGGGAGCTGTTTTTT. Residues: CSVPRATGELFF.

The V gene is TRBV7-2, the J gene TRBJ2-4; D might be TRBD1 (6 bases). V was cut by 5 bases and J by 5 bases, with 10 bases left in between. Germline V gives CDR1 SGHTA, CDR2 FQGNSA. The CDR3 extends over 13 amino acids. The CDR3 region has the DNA TGTGCCAGCAGCCAGGGGCCAGAAAACATTCAGTACTTC. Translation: CASSQGPENIQYF.

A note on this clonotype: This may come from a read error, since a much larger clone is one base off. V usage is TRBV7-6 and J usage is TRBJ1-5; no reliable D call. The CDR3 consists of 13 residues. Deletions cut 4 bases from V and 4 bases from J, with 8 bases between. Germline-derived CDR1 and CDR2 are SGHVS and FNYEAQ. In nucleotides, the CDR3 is TGTGCCAGCAGCTCAACTACAAATCAGCCCCAGCATTTT. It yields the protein CASSSTTNQPQHF.

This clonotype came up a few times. The CDR3 reads CASSLAGPMGGGEKYF. CDR3 in DNA: TGCGCCAGCAGCTTGGCCGGACCTATGGGTGGAGGGGAGAAGTATTTT. The gene calls are TRBV5-1 and TRBJ2-3; maybe TRBD2 (6 bases). V lost 0 bases, J lost 13 bases, and 24 bases lay in between. Germline CDR1 is SGHRS and CDR2 is YFSETQ. The CDR3 totals 16 residues.

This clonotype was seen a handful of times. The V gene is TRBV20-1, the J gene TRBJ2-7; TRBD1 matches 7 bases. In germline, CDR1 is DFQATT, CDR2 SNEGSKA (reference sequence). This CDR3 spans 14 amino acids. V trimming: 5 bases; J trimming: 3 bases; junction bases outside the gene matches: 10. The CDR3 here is CSAPRETGIYEQYF. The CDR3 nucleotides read TGCAGTGCTCCTAGAGAGACAGGGATCTACGAGCAGTACTTC.

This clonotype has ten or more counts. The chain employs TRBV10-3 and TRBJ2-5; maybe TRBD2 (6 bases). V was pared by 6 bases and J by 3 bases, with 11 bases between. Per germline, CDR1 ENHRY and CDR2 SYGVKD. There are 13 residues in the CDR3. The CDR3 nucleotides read TGTGCCATCAGGGGGGGAAGTAAAGAGACCCAGTACTTC. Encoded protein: CAIRGGSKETQYF.

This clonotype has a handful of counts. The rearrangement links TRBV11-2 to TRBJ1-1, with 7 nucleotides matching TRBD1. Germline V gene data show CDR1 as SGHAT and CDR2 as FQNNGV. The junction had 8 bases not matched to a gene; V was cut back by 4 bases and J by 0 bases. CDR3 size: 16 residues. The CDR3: CASSSSPGQMNTEAFF. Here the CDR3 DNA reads TGTGCCAGCAGCTCTTCGCCGGGACAGATGAACACTGAAGCTTTCTTT.

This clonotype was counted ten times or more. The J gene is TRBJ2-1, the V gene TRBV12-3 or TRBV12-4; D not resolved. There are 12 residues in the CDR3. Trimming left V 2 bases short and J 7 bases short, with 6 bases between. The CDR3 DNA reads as TGTGCCAGCAGTTTATTGAGTAATGAGCAGTTCTTC. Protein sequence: CASSLLSNEQFF.

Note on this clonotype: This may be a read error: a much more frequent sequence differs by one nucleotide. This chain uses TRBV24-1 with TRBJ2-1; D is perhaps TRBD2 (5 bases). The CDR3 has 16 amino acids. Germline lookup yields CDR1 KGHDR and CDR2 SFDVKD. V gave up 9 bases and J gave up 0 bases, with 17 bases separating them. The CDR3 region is CATEGDPQSSYNEQFF. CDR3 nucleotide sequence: TGTGCCACCGAGGGAGATCCGCAAAGCTCCTACAATGAGCAGTTCTTC.

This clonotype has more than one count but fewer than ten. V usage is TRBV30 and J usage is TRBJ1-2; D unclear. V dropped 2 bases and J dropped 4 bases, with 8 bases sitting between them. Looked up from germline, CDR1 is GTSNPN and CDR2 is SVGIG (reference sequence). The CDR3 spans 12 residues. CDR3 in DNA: TGTGCCTGGAGTAGGTCGGTCTATGGCTACACCTTC. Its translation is CAWSRSVYGYTF. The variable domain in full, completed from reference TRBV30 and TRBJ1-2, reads SQTIHQWPATLVQPVGSPLSLECTVEGTSNPNLYWYRQAAGRGLQLLFYSVGIGQISSEVPQNLSASRPQDRQFILSSKKLLLSDSGFYLCAWSRSVYGYTFGSGTRLTVV.

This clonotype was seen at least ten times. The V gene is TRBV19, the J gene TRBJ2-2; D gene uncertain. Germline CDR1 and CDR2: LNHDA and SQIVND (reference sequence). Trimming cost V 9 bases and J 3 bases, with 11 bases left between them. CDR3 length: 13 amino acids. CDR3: CASSGSYTGELFF. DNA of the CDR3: TGTGCCAGCTCCGGGTCCTACACCGGGGAGCTGTTTTTT. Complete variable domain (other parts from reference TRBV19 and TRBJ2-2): DGGITQSPKYLFRKEGQNVTLSCEQNLNHDAMYWYRQDPGQGLRLIYYSQIVNDFQKGDIAEGYSVSREKKESFPLTVTSAQKNPTAFYLCASSGSYTGELFFGEGSRLTVL.

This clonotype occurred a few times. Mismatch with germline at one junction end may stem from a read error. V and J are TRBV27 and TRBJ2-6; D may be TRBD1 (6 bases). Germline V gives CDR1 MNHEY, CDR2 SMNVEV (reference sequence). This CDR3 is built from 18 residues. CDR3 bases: TGTGCCAGCAGCTTCCGGGGACAATCCTCCTCTGGGGCCAACGGCCTGACTTTC. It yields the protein CASSFRGQSSSGANGLTF.